The clone carrying this T cell receptor (beta chain) turned up a few times. Its target is not known. The entry originates in a study of T cells after yellow fever vaccination. Whole-study findings and limits: Clonotypes appearing in both CD4 and CD8 compartments existed, and their share was small. Primary-vaccination clones mostly resurfaced post-booster (around 96% CD4, roughly 90% CD8).

TCRdb re-called the 5' RACE reads with MiXCR, one entry per CDR3 protein. The table includes about 170,000 distinct CDR3 sequences, more than 9.5% detected once. This CDR3 contains 15 residues. Trimming shortened V by 1 base and J by 2 bases, and 13 bases separated the two germline ends. CDR1 and CDR2 (germline): DFQATT, SNEGSKA (reference sequence). This clonotype was sampled from a man aged 18 to 29 who received the YFV17D yellow fever vaccine. Sequences were derived from CD8+ T cells sorted from PBMCs, sampled 15 days after the yellow fever booster vaccination. This chain links TRBV20-1 with TRBJ2-3; D is perhaps TRBD2 (5 bases). The CDR3 bases are TGCAGTGCTAGAGCGAGGGCGGATTACACAGATACGCAGTATTTT. Its protein is CSARARADYTDTQYF.